The rows below give T cell receptor beta chains drawn from one sample of a study of blood T cell repertoires in COVID-19. The assay was immunoSEQ multiplex PCR, and TCRdb's table has in-frame clones only and misses some. The data contain about 220,000 clones, approximately 83% of them singletons. Sample: PBMCs or T cells enriched from blood (not recorded which). The source of these receptors is a woman in her sixties or seventies who had recovered from COVID-19. Each CDR3 is given with its conserved first and last residue. D genes are given only for firm matches. Not all rows give a size; the values are once, few, many and, for expanded clones, a class.

TGTGCCAGCAGCCGGCGGACTAGCGGGGGCTACGAGCAGTACTTC | CASSRRTSGGYEQYF | TRBD2 | TRBV5-8 | few | TRBJ2-7
TGTGCCAGCAGTTACTCGGGACAGGTTAAAGAGACCCAGTACTTC | CASSYSGQVKETQYF | TRBD1 | TRBV6-5 | - | TRBJ2-5
TGTGCCAGTAGTATCATCAGGGCTGAAGCTTTCTTT | CASSIIRAEAFF | - | TRBV19 | once | TRBJ1-1
TGCGCCAGCAGCGTCCAGGGAAACAGCCAGGATGAGCAGTTCTTC | CASSVQGNSQDEQFF | - | TRBV5-1 | once | TRBJ2-1
TGTGCCTGGGAAAATCAGGGGAGCTACACCTTC | CAWENQGSYTF | - | TRBV30 | - | TRBJ1-2
TGTGCCAGCAGCTTAGACAGGGAAGAGACCCAGTACTTC | CASSLDREETQYF | - | TRBV7-2 | once | TRBJ2-5
TGTGCCAGCTCCCCGACAGGCAATCAGCCCCAGCATTTT | CASSPTGNQPQHF | - | TRBV18 | - | TRBJ1-5
TGTGCCAGCTCACCACCGGGGGAGGGTGAAGCTTTCTTT | CASSPPGEGEAFF | - | TRBV18 | once | TRBJ1-1
TGTGCCAGCAGTTACTCCGGGGGGGAGGTTGCCTACGAGCAGTACTTC | CASSYSGGEVAYEQYF | TRBD2 | TRBV6-5 | - | TRBJ2-7
TGTGCCAGCAGGAGGAAGACAGGGGCGGATTCACCCCTCCACTTT | CASRRKTGADSPLHF | TRBD1 | TRBV6-5 | - | TRBJ1-6
TGTGCCAGCAGCTCTTACAGGGACGATACGCAGTATTTT | CASSSYRDDTQYF | - | TRBV7-9 | - | TRBJ2-3
TGTGCCAGCAGCGTAGCTTCAGATTACGAGCAGTACTTC | CASSVASDYEQYF | - | TRBV9 | - | TRBJ2-7
TGCGCCAGCAGCCAAGACGACAGGGGCTCTGGGGCCAACGTCCTGACTTTC | CASSQDDRGSGANVLTF | TRBD1 | TRBV4-1 | - | TRBJ2-6
TGTGCCAGCAGCTTATACGGGACAGGGTCCTACGAGCAGTACTTC | CASSLYGTGSYEQYF | TRBD1 | TRBV11-2 | - | TRBJ2-7
TGTGCCAGCAGTTGGCCTCAACAGGGGGGCTACACCTTC | CASSWPQQGGYTF | TRBD1 | TRBV7-9 | - | TRBJ1-2
TGCGCCAGCAGCCAAGTTTATAACGGGGGCGGGAGTGGGTCTAGCACAGATACGCAGTATTTT | CASSQVYNGGGSGSSTDTQYF | - | TRBV4-1 | - | TRBJ2-3
TGTGCCAGCAGTGAATTAGAAGTAAACATTCAGTACTTC | CASSELEVNIQYF | - | TRBV6-1 | - | TRBJ2-4